The 14 T cell receptor beta chains listed next were all sequenced from one sample in a study of regulatory T cells in long-lasting Graves disease. Time point of the sample: persistent/refractory GD, antithyroid drugs over 5 years with positive TRAb. PBMC RNA was the source of the TCR library. Both iRepertoire HTBI primers and Arm-PCR of CDR3 regions were used to build the TCR beta libraries. In TCRdb, the multiplex PCR reads were re-called with MiXCR into one record per CDR3 protein. The repertoire holds roughly 450,000 distinct CDR3 sequences, with roughly 23% as singletons. Sequenced material: peripheral blood mononuclear cells (PBMCs), taken when the disease was refractory, from a patient treated with antithyroid drugs. These receptor sequences come from a female donor with Graves disease.

This chain joins TRBV12-3 or TRBV12-4 and TRBJ1-2, with 7 positions matching TRBD1. The ends lost 4 bases at V and 6 bases at J; junction bases unmatched: 8. CDR3 length: 14 residues. In DNA form, the CDR3 reads TGTGCCAGCAGTTACGGGACAGCGGGCGATGGCTACACCTTC. Amino acid sequence: CASSYGTAGDGYTF.

This clonotype was picked up many times. This chain joins TRBV12-3 or TRBV12-4 and TRBJ2-6; TRBD1 agrees at 10 bases. J was trimmed by 2 bases and V by 6 bases; bases with no gene match: 7. The CDR3 is 17 residues long. The DNA for the CDR3 is TGTGCCAGCAGGTCCGGGACAGGGGAGGCTGGGGCCAACGTCCTGACTTTC. Protein: CASRSGTGEAGANVLTF.

Regarding this clonotype: A far larger clone is only one base removed, so a read error is likely. The chain joins TRBV7-9 to TRBJ1-1; D is unclear. The length of the CDR3 is 12 residues. From germline, CDR1 is SEHNR and CDR2 FQNEAQ (reference sequence). In DNA form, the CDR3 reads TGTGCCAGCGGCTTAAGGGACACTGAAGCTTTCTTT. This gives the protein CASGLRDTEAFF.

A few counts support this clonotype. The chain uses TRBV6-2 or TRBV6-3 and TRBJ1-2, with no clear D. Germline CDR1 is MNHEY and CDR2 is SVGEGT. Trimming pared 2 bases from V and 4 bases from J, leaving 11 bases between. This CDR3 is 14 amino acids long. The CDR3, as DNA: TGTGCCAGCAGTTACGCAAACGGACCCTATGGCTACACCTTC. This sequence encodes CASSYANGPYGYTF.

This clonotype was seen a single time. A much bigger clone sits one base away, suggesting this may be a read error. The gene calls are TRBV7-3 and TRBJ1-2, with D perhaps TRBD1 (6 bases). Trimming stripped 10 bases from V and 3 bases from J, with 12 bases between. Germline CDR1 SGHTA, CDR2 FQGTGA. The CDR3 runs to 12 residues. DNA for the CDR3: TGTGCCAAAGGGGGGGGTTACTATGGCTACACCTTC. It encodes CAKGGGYYGYTF.

The rearrangement joins TRBV9 to TRBJ2-1; D gene ambiguous. The germline CDR1 and CDR2 sequences are SGDLS and YYNGEE. V gave up 0 bases and J gave up 10 bases, with 11 bases separating them. The CDR3 sequence is 13 residues long. CDR3 protein: CASSVDSPLEQFF. CDR3 in DNA: TGTGCCAGCAGCGTAGACAGTCCTCTAGAGCAGTTCTTC. Looking up the rest from reference TRBV9 and TRBJ2-1 gives the full variable domain: DSGVTQTPKHLITATGQRVTLRCSPRSGDLSVYWYQQSLDQGLQFLIQYYNGEERAKGNILERFSAQQFPDLHSELNLSSLELGDSALYFCASSVDSPLEQFFGPGTRLTVL.

The sample holds many counts of this clonotype. The chain carries TRBV2 and TRBJ1-4; D uncertain. Germline V gene data show CDR1 as SNHLY and CDR2 as FYNNEI. The ends were cut back, 7 bases at V and 0 bases at J, with 15 bases in the middle. The CDR3 extends over 16 amino acids. The chain's CDR3 is CASTGEGSSTNEKLFF. As DNA, the CDR3 is TGTGCCAGCACCGGGGAGGGAAGCTCAACTAATGAAAAACTGTTTTTT.

Only one count was recorded for this clonotype. The CDR3 here is CASSPPPWVSGSTYEQYF. CDR3 DNA sequence: TGTGCCAGTAGCCCCCCCCCGTGGGTTAGCGGGAGCACCTACGAGCAGTACTTC. The chain recombines TRBV19 with TRBJ2-7, with 9 nucleotides matching TRBD2. Per the germline V gene, CDR1 is LNHDA and CDR2 is SQIVND (reference sequence). Trimming at V came to 6 bases and at J to 2 bases, leaving 17 bases not matched to a gene. The CDR3 has 18 amino acids.

At least ten counts were recorded for this clonotype. CDR3 in amino acids: CASSWRRGQETQYF. The CDR3 DNA reads as TGTGCCAGCAGTTGGAGGAGGGGACAAGAGACCCAGTACTTC. The chain joins TRBV12-3 or TRBV12-4 to TRBJ2-5, with TRBD2 as a possible D gene (6 bases). With 4 bases removed from V and 2 bases from J, the gap between germline ends came to 11 bases. The CDR3 runs to 14 residues.

This clonotype was seen many times. The chain carries TRBV28 and TRBJ1-4; a possible D gene is TRBD1 (6 bases). The V end lost 6 bases, the J end lost 8 bases, and 19 bases lay between the germline ends. This CDR3 region has 15 residues. Germline V CDR1 and CDR2: MDHEN, SYDVKM. The CDR3 sequence is CASRKKDVRGEKLFF. The DNA for the CDR3 is TGTGCCAGCAGAAAAAAGGACGTCAGGGGAGAAAAACTGTTTTTT.

There are a few counts of this clonotype. The chain joins TRBV20-1 to TRBJ2-7; 15 nucleotides match TRBD2. V trimming: 5 bases; J trimming: 5 bases; junction bases outside the gene matches: 7. The CDR3 is 15 residues long. From germline, CDR1 is DFQATT and CDR2 SNEGSKA (reference sequence). This CDR3 reads CSARTSGGAWHEQYF. The DNA for the CDR3 is TGCAGTGCTCGGACTAGCGGGGGGGCATGGCACGAGCAGTACTTC.

This clonotype was recorded at least ten times. CDR3 coding DNA: TGTGCCAGCGAGGGGACTGAAAAAGGGGAGACCCAGTACTTC. It yields the protein CASEGTEKGETQYF. This chain connects TRBV28 to TRBJ2-5; maybe TRBD2 (6 bases). This CDR3 is built from 14 residues. The ends were cut back, 8 bases at V and 5 bases at J, with 18 bases in the middle. CDR1 MDHEN and CDR2 SYDVKM come from the germline V gene.

This clonotype was seen only a few times. The chain links TRBV30 to TRBJ1-1; the D is unclear. Germline CDR1 reads GTSNPN; CDR2 reads SVGIG (reference sequence). Trimming cost V 2 bases and J 9 bases, with 13 bases left between them. The CDR3 length is 12 residues. CDR3 residues: CAWSPTDIQAFF. CDR3 DNA sequence: TGTGCCTGGAGTCCTACCGACATCCAAGCTTTCTTT.

The rearrangement uses TRBV19 and TRBJ1-1; D uncertain. Germline CDR1 and CDR2: LNHDA and SQIVND (reference sequence). The CDR3 sequence is 15 residues long. V lost 2 bases to trimming and J lost 0 bases, with 10 bases between them. The CDR3 here is CASSISGCLNTEAFF. The DNA for the CDR3 is TGTGCCAGTAGTATATCCGGGTGCTTGAACACTGAAGCTTTCTTT.